The source of this T cell receptor beta chain is a study of CD8+CD57+ T cells in acquired aplastic anemia. Template material for TCR beta VDJ and CDR3 profiling consisted of genomic DNA. MiXCR was run by TCRdb on the reads, yielding one entry per CDR3 protein. Of 180,000 or so distinct CDR3 sequences listed, more than 45% are singletons. Germline CDR1 reads LNHDA; CDR2 reads SQIVND (reference sequence). The CDR3 has 14 residues. The germline V and J ends were trimmed by 0 bases and 4 bases, with 9 bases remaining between them. Previously, flow cytometry had revealed CD8+CD57+ cell expansion in the patients chosen for sequencing.

The sequence came from a human donor with aplastic anemia. This rearrangement joins TRBV19 to TRBJ1-2, with TRBD1 as a possible D gene (5 bases). The material sequenced was sorted CD4+, CD8+, or CD8+CD57+ T cells (not recorded which) from PBMCs. The chain's CDR3 is CASSIDGGIYGYTF. The CDR3 DNA reads TGTGCCAGTAGTATAGATGGGGGAATCTATGGCTACACCTTC. The full variable domain, completed using reference TRBV19 and TRBJ1-2, is DGGITQSPKYLFRKEGQNVTLSCEQNLNHDAMYWYRQDPGQGLRLIYYSQIVNDFQKGDIAEGYSVSREKKESFPLTVTSAQKNPTAFYLCASSIDGGIYGYTFGSGTRLTVV.